The text below deals with one T cell receptor beta chain. Study processing details: How many nucleated cells were present was estimated from reference gene primer amplification. Profiling relied on immunoSEQ multiplex PCR, and the TCRdb table lists in-frame clones only, not all of them. The V and J calls and clone size were taken over from that table, and D and trimming were inferred from the DNA. This table has some 160,000 clones, 85% to 90% appearing once. The sample belongs to a study of blood T cell repertoires in COVID-19. The germline gives CDR1 MNHNY, CDR2 SVGAGI (reference sequence). This CDR3 is 16 amino acids long. V lost 5 bases and J lost 0; bases outside the gene matches: 8.

The clonotype originates from a woman in her 70s with COVID-19, enrolled during active disease. This chain uses TRBV6-6 with TRBJ2-5, with 8 bases fitting TRBD1. The source material was peripheral blood. The CDR3 loop reads CASSTSDRVYQETQYF. The CDR3 DNA is TGTGCCAGCAGTACCTCGGACAGGGTGTACCAAGAGACCCAGTACTTC.